The 14 T cell receptor beta chains given below trace back to one sample, sequenced in a study of PD-1 blockade in classical Hodgkin lymphoma. TCRdb's copy holds only in-frame clones and misses some; the assay was immunoSEQ multiplex PCR. The sample lists 75,000 to 100,000 clones, roughly four fifths occurring once. Each and every patient relapsed after autologous stem cell transplantation, and patients got differing brentuximab vedotin exposure. This sample comprised peripheral blood mononuclear cells (PBMCs), obtained before the second cycle of nivolumab. The source is a human donor with classical Hodgkin lymphoma.

This chain uses TRBV30 with TRBJ1-5; D unresolved. V shed 0 bases and J shed 7 bases, with 13 bases lying between them. The germline gives CDR1 GTSNPN, CDR2 SVGIG (reference sequence). The CDR3 has 14 amino acids. CDR3 coding DNA: TGTGCCTGGAGTGTCGGCTTCTCGGGGCAGCCCCAGCATTTT. Amino acid sequence: CAWSVGFSGQPQHF.

This clone occurred once. The V gene is TRBV6-5, the J gene TRBJ1-5; 8 bases match TRBD1. This CDR3 has 15 amino acids. The trim removed 8 bases at V and 0 bases at J, leaving 6 bases unmatched. The V gene's germline CDR1 is MNHEY and CDR2 SVGAGI. CDR3 protein: CASPRDRYSNQPQHF. DNA of the CDR3: TGTGCCAGCCCTCGGGACAGGTATAGCAATCAGCCCCAGCATTTT.

CDR3 in amino acids: CASSFSGRAGELFF. The DNA of the CDR3 is TGTGCCAGCAGTTTTAGCGGGAGGGCCGGGGAGCTGTTTTTT. V usage is TRBV7-3 and J usage is TRBJ2-2; TRBD2 matches 11 bases. Trimming took 6 bases from V and 6 from J; bases not matched to a gene: 3. In germline, CDR1 is SGHTA, CDR2 FQGTGA. This CDR3 has 14 residues.

This clone was seen a handful of times. The V gene is TRBV13, the J gene TRBJ2-5; 10 bases map to TRBD1. V lost 2 bases to trimming and J lost 4 bases; unmatched junction nucleotides: 4. The CDR3 consists of 15 residues. Germline V CDR1 and CDR2: PRHDT, FYEKMQ (reference sequence). The CDR3 DNA follows: TGTGCCAGCAGCTTACGGACAGGGGGAGGAGAGACCCAGTACTTC. This gives the protein CASSLRTGGGETQYF.

The rearrangement joins TRBV15 to TRBJ1-2; D might be TRBD1 (5 bases). The CDR3 spans 16 residues. Germline CDR1 reads LNHNV; CDR2 reads YYDKDF (reference sequence). The ends were cut back, 1 base at V and 3 bases at J, with 15 bases in the middle. CDR3 loop: CATSRGQGDLDYGYTF. The CDR3, as DNA: TGTGCCACCAGCAGAGGCCAAGGGGATTTAGACTATGGCTACACCTTC.

The chain employs TRBV4-1 and TRBJ2-2; 8 positions match TRBD1. V lost 5 bases, J lost 0 bases, and 5 bases stayed unmatched. Per germline, CDR1 MGHRA and CDR2 YSYEKL. The CDR3 has 16 residues. CDR3 in amino acids: CASSSRQGTNTGELFF. The CDR3 DNA follows: TGCGCCAGCAGCTCGCGACAGGGGACGAACACCGGGGAGCTGTTTTTT.

V and J are TRBV4-1 and TRBJ2-5; a weak D match, TRBD2 (6 bases). In germline, CDR1 is MGHRA, CDR2 YSYEKL. The V end was cut by 1 base, the J end by 2 bases, with 20 bases between. The CDR3 runs 18 residues. The CDR3 is CASSQAPRPPGRQETQYF. CDR3 DNA: TGCGCCAGCAGCCAAGCTCCTCGACCCCCCGGGAGACAAGAGACCCAGTACTTC.

In the case of this clone: The same CDR3 also results from other DNA sequences found in this sample. The chain is built from TRBV7-9 and TRBJ2-3; D is perhaps TRBD2 (5 bases). The germline V and J ends were trimmed by 0 bases and 1 base, with 8 bases remaining between them. The CDR3 is 15 amino acids. The germline gives CDR1 SEHNR, CDR2 FQNEAQ (reference sequence). The CDR3 region is CASSLAGSGTDTQYF. Written as DNA, the CDR3 is TGTGCCAGCAGCTTAGCGGGGAGCGGCACAGATACGCAGTATTTT.

This clone occurred a few times. The chain is built from TRBV11-2 and TRBJ2-7; tentative D call: TRBD2 (6 bases). The CDR3 sequence is 15 residues long. The V end was cut by 2 bases, the J end by 0 bases, with 11 bases between. Germline V gives CDR1 SGHAT, CDR2 FQNNGV. CDR3: CASSLNGGSSYEQYF. Written as DNA, the CDR3 is TGTGCCAGCAGCTTAAACGGGGGTAGCTCCTACGAGCAGTACTTC.

The rearrangement joins TRBV5-4 to TRBJ1-1; D ambiguous. The germline V gene encodes CDR1 SGHNT and CDR2 YYREEE (reference sequence). Trimming removed 3 bases from V and 1 base from J, with 13 bases in between. The CDR3 has 15 residues. The CDR3 bases are TGTGCCAGCAGCTCCTACCAGTCACCGAACACTGAAGCTTTCTTT. Amino acids: CASSSYQSPNTEAFF.

This clone was observed a handful of times. The gene calls are TRBV10-1 and TRBJ2-7; either TRBD1 or TRBD2 may fit D (5 bases each). The CDR3 runs to 13 residues. CDR1 WNHNN and CDR2 SYGVQD come from the germline V gene (reference sequence). The V and J ends lost 0 bases and 7 bases respectively, with 10 bases between them. Here the CDR3 DNA reads TGCGCCAGCAGTGAGTCGGGGACCCAGGAGCAGTACTTC. This encodes CASSESGTQEQYF.

The rearrangement joins TRBV11-2 to TRBJ2-7; maybe TRBD2 (5 bases). The germline V and J ends were trimmed by 3 bases and 3 bases, with 15 bases remaining between them. This CDR3 spans 15 amino acids. Germline CDR1 is SGHAT and CDR2 is FQNNGV. The CDR3 sequence: CASSFNVGANYEQYF. For the CDR3, the DNA is TGTGCCAGCAGCTTTAATGTGGGAGCGAACTACGAGCAGTACTTC.

The chain joins TRBV20-1 to TRBJ2-1, with D unclear. The V end was cut by 6 bases, the J end by 7 bases, with 7 bases between. The length of the CDR3 is 10 residues. Germline assignment: CDR1 DFQATT and CDR2 SNEGSKA (reference sequence). CDR3 nucleotides: TGCAGTGCCATTGGTAATGAGCAGTTCTTC. This translates into CSAIGNEQFF.

This rearrangement joins TRBV19 to TRBJ2-7; 7 bases line up with TRBD2. V lost 5 bases, J lost 1 base, and 11 bases stayed unmatched. This CDR3 has 16 residues. Germline CDR1 is LNHDA and CDR2 is SQIVND (reference sequence). CDR3 residues: CASSPRDYRGSYEQYF. In DNA, the CDR3 is TGTGCCAGTAGTCCTCGGGACTACCGGGGGTCCTACGAGCAGTACTTC.